The clone carrying this T cell receptor beta chain was counted ten times or more. The antigen is unknown. TCR cDNA, made by 5'RACE template switching, carried an added universal primer site and UMIs. TCRdb re-called the 5' RACE reads with MiXCR, one entry per CDR3 protein. Of 300,000 to 450,000 distinct CDR3 sequences listed, approximately 6% are singletons. This record belongs to a study of T cells after yellow fever vaccination. Study-level points and caveats: Primary-vaccination clones mostly resurfaced post-booster (around 95% CD4, 75% to 90% CD8).

Germline assignment: CDR1 SEHNR and CDR2 FQNEAQ (reference sequence). Trimming took 6 bases from V and 6 from J, leaving 9 bases between them. The CDR3 length is 11 residues. The sequence was collected from a man aged 25 to 40 who received the YFV17D yellow fever vaccine. The V gene is TRBV7-9, the J gene TRBJ2-7, with D maybe TRBD2 (6 bases). The sequenced sample was PBMCs, obtained 5 days after the yellow fever booster vaccination. The CDR3 region is CASSNGGEQYF. CDR3 nucleotides: TGTGCCAGCAGTAACGGGGGCGAGCAGTACTTC. Full variable domain (missing parts from reference TRBV7-9 and TRBJ2-7): DTGVSQNPRHKITKRGQNVTFRCDPISEHNRLYWYRQTLGQGPEFLTYFQNEAQLEKSRLLSDRFSAERPKGSFSTLEIQRTEQGDSAMYLCASSNGGEQYFGPGTRLTVT.